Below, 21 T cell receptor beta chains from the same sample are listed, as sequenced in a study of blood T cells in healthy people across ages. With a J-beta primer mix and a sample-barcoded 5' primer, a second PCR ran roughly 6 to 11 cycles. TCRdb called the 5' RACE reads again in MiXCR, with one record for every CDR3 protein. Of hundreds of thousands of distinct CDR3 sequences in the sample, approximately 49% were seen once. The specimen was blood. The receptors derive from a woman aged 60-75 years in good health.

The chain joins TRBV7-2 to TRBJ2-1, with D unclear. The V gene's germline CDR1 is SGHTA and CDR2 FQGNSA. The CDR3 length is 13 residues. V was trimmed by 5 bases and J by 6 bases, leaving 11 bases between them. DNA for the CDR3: TGTGCCAGCAGCATTGGCCCTGGCAATGAGCAGTTCTTC. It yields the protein CASSIGPGNEQFF.

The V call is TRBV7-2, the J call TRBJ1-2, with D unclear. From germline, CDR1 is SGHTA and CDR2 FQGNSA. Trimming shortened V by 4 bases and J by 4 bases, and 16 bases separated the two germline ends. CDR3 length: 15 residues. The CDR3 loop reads CASSSSQFSRYGYTF. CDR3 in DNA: TGTGCCAGCAGCTCGAGCCAGTTCTCCCGCTATGGCTACACCTTC.

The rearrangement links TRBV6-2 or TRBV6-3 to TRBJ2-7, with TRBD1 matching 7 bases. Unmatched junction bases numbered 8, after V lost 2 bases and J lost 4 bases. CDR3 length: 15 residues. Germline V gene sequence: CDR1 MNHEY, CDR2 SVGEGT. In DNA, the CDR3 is TGTGCCAGCAGTTACGGTCGACAGGGCGCGTACGAGCAGTACTTC. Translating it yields CASSYGRQGAYEQYF.

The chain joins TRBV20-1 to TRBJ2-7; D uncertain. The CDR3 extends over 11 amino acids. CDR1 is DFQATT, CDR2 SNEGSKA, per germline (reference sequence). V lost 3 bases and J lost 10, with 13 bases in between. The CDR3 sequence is CSASDQRLQYF. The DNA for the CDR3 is TGCAGTGCTAGTGACCAAAGACTTCAGTACTTC.

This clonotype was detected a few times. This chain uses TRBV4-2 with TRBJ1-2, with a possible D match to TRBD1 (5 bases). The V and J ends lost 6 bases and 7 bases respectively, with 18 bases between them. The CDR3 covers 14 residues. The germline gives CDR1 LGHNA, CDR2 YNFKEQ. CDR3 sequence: CASRAPGGRPGYTF. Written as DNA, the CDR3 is TGTGCCAGCAGAGCCCCTGGGGGAAGGCCTGGCTACACCTTC.

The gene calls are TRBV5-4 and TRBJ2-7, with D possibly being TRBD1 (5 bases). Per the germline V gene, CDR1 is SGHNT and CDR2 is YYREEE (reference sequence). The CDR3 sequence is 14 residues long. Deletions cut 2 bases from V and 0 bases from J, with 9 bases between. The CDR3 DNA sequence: TGTGCCAGCAGCTTTGACAGTTCCTCCTACGAGCAGTACTTC. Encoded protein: CASSFDSSSYEQYF.

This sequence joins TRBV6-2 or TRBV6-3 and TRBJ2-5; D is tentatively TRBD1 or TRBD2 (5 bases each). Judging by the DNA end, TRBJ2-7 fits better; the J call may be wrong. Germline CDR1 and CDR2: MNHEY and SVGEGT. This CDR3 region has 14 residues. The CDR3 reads CASSTRGGAREQYF. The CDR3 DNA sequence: TGTGCCAGCAGCACCCGGGGTGGGGCTCGCGAGCAGTACTTC.

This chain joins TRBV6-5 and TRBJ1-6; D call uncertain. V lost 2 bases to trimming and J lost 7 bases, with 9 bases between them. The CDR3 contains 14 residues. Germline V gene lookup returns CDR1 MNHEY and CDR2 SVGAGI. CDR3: CASSYVLVNSPLHF. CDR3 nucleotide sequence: TGTGCCAGCAGTTACGTCTTGGTAAATTCACCCCTCCACTTT.

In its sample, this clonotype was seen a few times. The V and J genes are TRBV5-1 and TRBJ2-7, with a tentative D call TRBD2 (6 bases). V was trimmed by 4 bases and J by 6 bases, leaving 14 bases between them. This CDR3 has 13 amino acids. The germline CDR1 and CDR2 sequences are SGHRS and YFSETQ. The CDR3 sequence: CASSHKTSGEQYF. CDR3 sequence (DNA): TGCGCCAGCAGCCATAAGACTAGTGGCGAGCAGTACTTC.

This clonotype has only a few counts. The CDR3 DNA reads TGCGCCAGCAGCTTGGATTCGGGCCCCGAGCAGTACTTC. Its protein is CASSLDSGPEQYF. This chain joins TRBV5-1 and TRBJ2-7, with D unresolved. The CDR3 sequence is 13 residues long. Looked up from germline, CDR1 is SGHRS and CDR2 is YFSETQ. Trimming cost V 0 bases and J 6 bases, with 10 bases left between them.

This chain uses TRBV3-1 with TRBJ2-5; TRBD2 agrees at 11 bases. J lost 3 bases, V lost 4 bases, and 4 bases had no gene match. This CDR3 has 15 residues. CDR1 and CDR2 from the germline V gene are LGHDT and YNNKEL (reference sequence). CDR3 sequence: CASSRGGLAEETQYF. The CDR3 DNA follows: TGTGCCAGCAGCCGAGGGGGACTAGCGGAAGAGACCCAGTACTTC.

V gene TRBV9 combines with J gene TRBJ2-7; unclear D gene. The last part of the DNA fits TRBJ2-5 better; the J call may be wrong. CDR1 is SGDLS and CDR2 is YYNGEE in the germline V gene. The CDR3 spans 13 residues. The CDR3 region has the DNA TGTGCCAGCAGCAAGAGGATTCGAGAGACCCAGTACTTC. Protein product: CASSKRIRETQYF.

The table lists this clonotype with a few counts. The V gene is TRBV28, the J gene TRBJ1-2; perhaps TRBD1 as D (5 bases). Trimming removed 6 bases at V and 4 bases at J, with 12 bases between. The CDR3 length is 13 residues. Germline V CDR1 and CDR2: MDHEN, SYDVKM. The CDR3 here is CASRRGSGYGYTF. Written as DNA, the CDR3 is TGTGCCAGCAGGCGGGGGTCTGGCTATGGCTACACCTTC.

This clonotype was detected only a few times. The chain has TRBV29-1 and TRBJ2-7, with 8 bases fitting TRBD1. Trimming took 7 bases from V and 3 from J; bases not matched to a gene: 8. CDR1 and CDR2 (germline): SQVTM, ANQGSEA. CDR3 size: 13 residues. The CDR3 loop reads CSAGQAVNYEQYF. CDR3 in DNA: TGCAGCGCGGGACAGGCAGTTAACTACGAGCAGTACTTC.

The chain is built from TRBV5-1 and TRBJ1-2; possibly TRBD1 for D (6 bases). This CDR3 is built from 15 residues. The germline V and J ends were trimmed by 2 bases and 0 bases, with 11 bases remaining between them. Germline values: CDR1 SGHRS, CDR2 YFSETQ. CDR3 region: CASSFSDRTNYGYTF. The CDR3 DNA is TGCGCCAGCAGCTTCAGTGACAGGACTAACTATGGCTACACCTTC.

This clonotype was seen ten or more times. The chain's CDR3 is CASSPDRRSSYEQYF. As DNA, the CDR3 is TGTGCCAGCAGTCCTGACAGGAGGAGCTCCTACGAGCAGTACTTC. The V gene is TRBV6-2 or TRBV6-3, the J gene TRBJ2-7; D is perhaps TRBD1 (6 bases). The CDR3 covers 15 residues. The ends were cut back, 5 bases at V and 0 bases at J, with 14 bases in the middle. Germline V lookup: CDR1 MNHEY, CDR2 SVGEGT.

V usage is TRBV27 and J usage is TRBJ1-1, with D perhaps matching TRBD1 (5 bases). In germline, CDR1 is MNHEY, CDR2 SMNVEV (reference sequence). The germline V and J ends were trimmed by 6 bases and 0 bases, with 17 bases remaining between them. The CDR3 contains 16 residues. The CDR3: CASRLAGWAMNTEAFF. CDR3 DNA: TGTGCCAGCAGATTGGCAGGGTGGGCTATGAACACTGAAGCTTTCTTT.

DNA of the CDR3: TGCGCCAGCAGCTTGGTGGACGGGGAGGGCTACACCTTC. Its translation is CASSLVDGEGYTF. The gene calls are TRBV5-1 and TRBJ1-2; no definite D call. Germline loops: CDR1 SGHRS, CDR2 YFSETQ. This CDR3 has 13 amino acids. The V end was cut by 0 bases, the J end by 8 bases, with 11 bases between.

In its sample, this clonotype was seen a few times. CDR3 residues: CSARDRLAGLEQYF. The CDR3 DNA reads TGCAGTGCTAGAGATCGCCTGGCGGGACTCGAGCAGTACTTC. The chain recombines TRBV20-1 with TRBJ2-7; D possibly corresponds to TRBD2 (6 bases). Germline CDR1 reads DFQATT; CDR2 reads SNEGSKA (reference sequence). This CDR3 has 14 amino acids. V gave up 0 bases and J gave up 6 bases, with 15 bases separating them.

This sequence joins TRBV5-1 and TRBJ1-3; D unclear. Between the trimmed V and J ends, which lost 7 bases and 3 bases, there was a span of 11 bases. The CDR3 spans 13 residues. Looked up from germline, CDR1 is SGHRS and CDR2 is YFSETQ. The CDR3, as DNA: TGCGCCAGCCAACCGGGAAGTGGAAACACCATATATTTT. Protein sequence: CASQPGSGNTIYF.

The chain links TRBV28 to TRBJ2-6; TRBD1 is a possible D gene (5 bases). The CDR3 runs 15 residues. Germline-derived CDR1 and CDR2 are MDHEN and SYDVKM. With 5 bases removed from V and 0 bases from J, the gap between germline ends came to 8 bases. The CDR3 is CASSADSSGANVLTF. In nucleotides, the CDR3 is TGTGCCAGCAGTGCCGACAGCTCTGGGGCCAACGTCCTGACTTTC. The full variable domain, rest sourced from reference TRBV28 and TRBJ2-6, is DVKVTQSSRYLVKRTGEKVFLECVQDMDHENMFWYRQDPGLGLRLIYFSYDVKMKEKGDIPEGYSVSREKKERFSLILESASTNQTSMYLCASSADSSGANVLTFGAGSRLTVL.